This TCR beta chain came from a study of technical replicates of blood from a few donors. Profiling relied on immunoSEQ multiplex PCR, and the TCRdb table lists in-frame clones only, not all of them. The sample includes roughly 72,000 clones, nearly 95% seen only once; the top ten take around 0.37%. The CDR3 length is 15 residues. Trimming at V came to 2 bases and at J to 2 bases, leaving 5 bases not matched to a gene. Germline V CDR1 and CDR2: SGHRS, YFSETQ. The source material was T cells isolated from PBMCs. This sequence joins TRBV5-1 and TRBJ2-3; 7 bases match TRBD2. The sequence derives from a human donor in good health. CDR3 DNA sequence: TGCGCCAGCAGCTTTCCAGGGACTAACACAGATACGCAGTATTTT. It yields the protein CASSFPGTNTDTQYF.